These T cell receptor beta chains were read from a single sample in a study of OX40 agonist ivuxolimab in advanced cancers. Libraries were prepared by immunoSEQ multiplex PCR; TCRdb keeps only in-frame clonotypes and omits some of them. The sample comprises some 100,000 clones, 85% to 90% of which are singletons, and around 0.76% rests with the top ten. The input for sequencing was CD4+ or CD8+ T cells sorted from blood, taken in a trial of the OX40 agonist ivuxolimab. These receptors all come from an adult with an advanced solid tumor such as melanoma, head and neck, liver or kidney cancer. Both conserved end residues are part of each CDR3. The D gene is left open where the match is weak. Size is stated for part of the rows, as once, few or many counts, or as a class when the clone is expanded.

clone_size d_call j_call v_call cdr3_nt cdr3_aa
once . TRBJ1-1 TRBV6-6 TGTGCCAGCCGGACAGATAACACTGAAGCTTTCTTT CASRTDNTEAFF
. . TRBJ1-5 TRBV30 TGTGCCTGGAGTGTGAGTAGCAATCAGCCCCAGCATTTT CAWSVSSNQPQHF
once . TRBJ2-2 TRBV19 TGTGCCAGTAGTATCCAGGGGCGCGGCGGGGAGCTGTTTTTT CASSIQGRGGELFF
. . TRBJ2-1 TRBV9 TGTGCCAGCAGCGTAAGTGACTACTTAAATGAGCAGTTCTTC CASSVSDYLNEQFF
. . TRBJ2-7 TRBV15 TGTGCCACCAGCAGAGATAAGGGACGGATGTACGAGCAGTACTTC CATSRDKGRMYEQYF
once TRBD1 TRBJ2-1 TRBV5-6 TGTGCCAGCAGCTTGAACAGGGGATTCGGCAATGAGCAGTTCTTC CASSLNRGFGNEQFF
. TRBD1 TRBJ2-7 TRBV30 TGTGCCTGGAGTGTACAGCGACAGGGCCACAACTCCTACGAGCAGTACTTC CAWSVQRQGHNSYEQYF
. . TRBJ1-5 TRBV25-1 TGTGCCAGCAGTCCCCGGGACCGAGACAATCAGCCCCAGCATTTT CASSPRDRDNQPQHF
. TRBD1 TRBJ2-1 TRBV7-3 TGTGCCAGCAGCCCGGGACAGTCCTACAATGAGCAGTTCTTC CASSPGQSYNEQFF
. . TRBJ1-1 TRBV5-1 TGCGCCAGCAGCCTGGGAGACCGGATGAACACTGAAGCTTTCTTT CASSLGDRMNTEAFF
. . TRBJ2-7 TRBV6-5 TGTGCCAGCAGTTACTCGACCAGTATCTACGAGCAGTACTTC CASSYSTSIYEQYF
. . TRBJ1-5 TRBV4-3 TGCGCCAGCAGCCAAGAGCCACAAGGGAGTCAGCCCCAGCATTTT CASSQEPQGSQPQHF
. . TRBJ1-4 TRBV5-1 TGCGCCAGCAGCCCCCTGGGGGGAACTAATGAAAAACTGTTTTTT CASSPLGGTNEKLFF
. . TRBJ1-5 TRBV30 TGTGCCTGGAGTCTCACGGGGTCTCAGCCCCAGCATTTT CAWSLTGSQPQHF
. . TRBJ1-2 TRBV5-1 TGCGCCAGCAGCTTGGAGGGGGGATATGGCTACACCTTC CASSLEGGYGYTF
. TRBD1 TRBJ1-3 TRBV18 TGTGCCAGCTCACCAGACAGGGTCTCTGGAAACACCATATATTTT CASSPDRVSGNTIYF
. . TRBJ1-5 TRBV4-3 TGCGCCAGCAGCCAAGATTCGGGGGGACGTCAGCCCCAGCATTTT CASSQDSGGRQPQHF
. . TRBJ2-5 TRBV5-1 TGCGCCAGCAGCTTGGGGCAGCTTCAAGAGACCCAGTACTTC CASSLGQLQETQYF
once . TRBJ2-2 TRBV7-2 TGTGCCAGCAGCCCTCGGGGGACGGTGGGCTGGGAGCTGTTTTTT CASSPRGTVGWELFF
once . TRBJ1-5 TRBV7-2 TGTGCCAGCAGCCGTGAAGGGGGTCAGCCCCAGCATTTT CASSREGGQPQHF
. TRBD1 TRBJ1-2 TRBV30 TGTGCCTGGAGTGGACAGGGAACCCTCTATGGCTACACCTTC CAWSGQGTLYGYTF
once TRBD1 TRBJ1-2 TRBV30 TGTGCCTGGTCGGACAGGATCCTCGGAGGCTACACCTTC CAWSDRILGGYTF
. TRBD1 TRBJ2-5 TRBV19 TGTGCCAGTAGTCCCGGGACAGGGGGCGGGGAGACCCAGTACTTC CASSPGTGGGETQYF
. . TRBJ1-2 TRBV28 TGTGCCATTGGGAGAGGGGCTCGACAAGGGAATGGCTACACCTTC CAIGRGARQGNGYTF
. TRBD1 TRBJ1-3 TRBV18 TGTGCCAGCGGACAGGGGGCATTAAGCTCTGGAAACACCATATATTTT CASGQGALSSGNTIYF
. . TRBJ1-2 TRBV5-6 TGTGCCAGCAGCCCCGGGGGCTATGGCTACACCTTC CASSPGGYGYTF
. . TRBJ1-6 TRBV7-6 TGTGCCAGCAGCTCCGGAGGGGTCCCGACTTCACCCCTCCACTTT CASSSGGVPTSPLHF
. . TRBJ2-5 TRBV4-3 TGCGCCAGCAGCCAAGGCCACGGGACGGAGACCCAGTACTTC CASSQGHGTETQYF
. . TRBJ1-6 TRBV15 TGTGCCACCAGGACGGGGGGCGGAGGAAATTCACCCCTCCACTTT CATRTGGGGNSPLHF
. . TRBJ1-1 TRBV5-1 TGCGCCAGCAGCCCCCCTGGGGTAGCCACTGAAGCTTTCTTT CASSPPGVATEAFF
. . TRBJ2-5 TRBV15 TGTGCCACCAGCAGAGAAGGCGGGTGGGAGACCCAGTACTTC CATSREGGWETQYF
. TRBD1 TRBJ1-1 TRBV19 TGTGCCAGTAGTATAGACCAGGGGGGTATGAACACTGAAGCTTTCTTT CASSIDQGGMNTEAFF
. . TRBJ2-7 TRBV7-6 TGTGCCAGCAGCTCGGGAGTCAAGCGCGAGCAGTACTTC CASSSGVKREQYF
once TRBD1 TRBJ2-7 TRBV19 TGTGCCAGTAGTACGACCCGGGACAGCTACGAGCAGTACTTC CASSTTRDSYEQYF
. . TRBJ1-2 TRBV6-5 TGTGCCAGCCGTCCCTATATGGATCCGAACTATGGCTACACCTTC CASRPYMDPNYGYTF